These T cell receptor beta chains were read from a single sample in a study of monozygotic twins with cystic fibrosis. Some clones are missing from TCRdb's copy, which holds only in-frame ones; the method was immunoSEQ multiplex PCR. Seen here are about 23,000 clones, around 93% observed once, and the top ten hold about 0.31%. Sequencing used blood. These receptors came from a girl aged 2 to 10 with cystic fibrosis. Both conserved end residues are part of each CDR3. D genes are given only for firm matches. The size of a clone is reported for some rows only, either as once, few or many, or as a class for expanded clones.

clone size,D gene,J gene,V gene,CDR3 DNA,CDR3 protein
.,.,TRBJ2-3,TRBV5-4,TGTGCCAGCAGCCCCCGGGACAATCCAGATACGCAGTATTTT,CASSPRDNPDTQYF
.,.,TRBJ2-1,TRBV27,TGTGCCAGCACCAGGTCAGGGGGGTACAATGAGCAGTTCTTC,CASTRSGGYNEQFF
.,TRBD1,TRBJ2-7,TRBV6-5,TGTGCCAGCAGTTACTCTGGGACAGGGTCCTACGAGCAGTACTTC,CASSYSGTGSYEQYF
.,.,TRBJ1-4,TRBV9,TGTGCCAGCAGCGTAGCGGGGGCGAATAATGAAAAACTGTTTTTT,CASSVAGANNEKLFF
.,.,TRBJ1-2,TRBV18,TGTGCCAGCTCACCGGGGGGGTATGGCTACACCTTC,CASSPGGYGYTF
.,TRBD1,TRBJ1-1,TRBV7-6,TGTGCCAGCAACTTAGGCATAGGGAGGGACAGCCTGAACACTGAAGCTTTCTTT,CASNLGIGRDSLNTEAFF
.,TRBD2,TRBJ2-5,TRBV9,TGTGCCAGCAGCGTCTCGGCGGGGGAAGAGACCCAGTACTTC,CASSVSAGEETQYF
.,TRBD1,TRBJ1-2,TRBV19,TGTGCCTCCCAGGGGGGGGGCAATGATGGCTACACCTTC,CASQGGGNDGYTF
.,.,TRBJ1-1,TRBV7-2,TGTGCCAGCAGCTTAGAATCTCGATTCGAAACTGAAGCTTTCTTT,CASSLESRFETEAFF
.,TRBD2,TRBJ2-5,TRBV7-6,TGTGCCAGCAGCTCGGGACTAGCGGGGGCAGACCAAGAGACCCAGTACTTC,CASSSGLAGADQETQYF
few,.,TRBJ2-3,TRBV20-1,TGCAGTGCTGAAAGGACAGATACGCAGTATTTT,CSAERTDTQYF
once,.,TRBJ1-2,TRBV30,TGTGCCTGGAGGGTCGACATTAACTATGGCTACACCTTC,CAWRVDINYGYTF
.,.,TRBJ2-3,TRBV5-6,TGTGCCAGCAGCTTGGTTAGCGGACGCACAGATACGCAGTATTTT,CASSLVSGRTDTQYF
.,TRBD1,TRBJ2-1,TRBV27,TGTGCCAGCAGTTTATCCTGGGGGGACAGGGGTGATGAGCAGTTCTTC,CASSLSWGDRGDEQFF
.,.,TRBJ1-2,TRBV27,TGTGCCAGCAGTCACGTTGTGGGCCTTGGCTACACCTTC,CASSHVVGLGYTF
.,.,TRBJ1-1,TRBV29-1,TGCAGCGTTGAGCCGGGACACACTGAAGCTTTCTTT,CSVEPGHTEAFF
.,TRBD1,TRBJ1-5,TRBV27,TGTGCCAGCAGTTTCCGAGGACAGGGCAATCAGCCCCAGCATTTT,CASSFRGQGNQPQHF
.,.,TRBJ1-1,TRBV6-5,TGTGCCAGCATCGGACAGAGAATGAACACTGAAGCTTTCTTT,CASIGQRMNTEAFF
.,TRBD2,TRBJ2-5,TRBV7-6,TGTGCCAGCAGCTTATCGGGGGGGCATCAAGAGACCCAGTACTTC,CASSLSGGHQETQYF
.,.,TRBJ1-6,TRBV19,TGTGCCAGTAGGACCGGGACACCTCGACCCCTCCACTTT,CASRTGTPRPLHF
.,.,TRBJ1-2,TRBV6-5,TGTGCCAGCAGTTACTCGCCCGAGAACTATGGCTACACCTTC,CASSYSPENYGYTF
.,TRBD2,TRBJ2-1,TRBV10-3,TGTGCCATCAGTGAGCAGGTTTCAGGACTAGCGGGGGGGAATGAGCAGTTCTTC,CAISEQVSGLAGGNEQFF
once,.,TRBJ1-2,TRBV5-8,TGTGCCAGCAGCTTGGGGAAATTTAACTATGGCTACACCTTC,CASSLGKFNYGYTF
.,.,TRBJ2-2,TRBV2,TGTGCCAGCAGTGCCAGGGGACAGAACACCGGGGAGCTGTTTTTT,CASSARGQNTGELFF
.,TRBD1,TRBJ1-6,TRBV19,TGTGCCAGTAGAGTAGGACAGGGAGATTCACCCCTCCACTTT,CASRVGQGDSPLHF
.,.,TRBJ2-1,TRBV30,TGTGCCTGGACGGCGGGGAGCAAAGGATCTGAGCAGTTCTTC,CAWTAGSKGSEQFF
.,TRBD2,TRBJ2-1,TRBV10-3,TGTGCCATCAGAACCGGGACTAGCGCGCGCGAGCAGTTCTTC,CAIRTGTSAREQFF
.,.,TRBJ2-7,TRBV7-7,TGTGCTAGCAGCTTCCGGGCAGGGACCTACGAGCAGTACTTC,CASSFRAGTYEQYF
once,TRBD1,TRBJ1-2,TRBV7-9,TGTGCCAGCAGCTTAGGTGGGACAGCCCTTGGGTGCACCTTC,CASSLGGTALGCTF
.,TRBD2,TRBJ2-3,TRBV28,TGTGCCAGCAGTTTATTGTCCAGCGGGGGGGCTGGAGGTACGCAGTATTTT,CASSLLSSGGAGGTQYF
.,.,TRBJ2-1,TRBV6-5,TGTGCCAGCAGTTACTCGAGGCAGAATGAGCAGTTCTTC,CASSYSRQNEQFF
.,.,TRBJ1-2,TRBV4-1,TGCGCCAGCAGCCAAGAAGGGAAGGGAGAAGGCTATGGCTACACCTTC,CASSQEGKGEGYGYTF
.,.,TRBJ1-1,TRBV5-1,TGCGCCAGCAGCTTGTTACGGGTTGGGAACACTGAAGCTTTCTTT,CASSLLRVGNTEAFF
.,.,TRBJ1-1,TRBV5-1,TGCGCCAGCAGCTTGGCCACAAGGACACGAGCTGAAGCTTTCTTT,CASSLATRTRAEAFF
.,TRBD1,TRBJ2-2,TRBV7-2,TGTGCCAGCAGCCAGACAGGGGGCTGGACCGGGGAGCTGTTTTTT,CASSQTGGWTGELFF
.,TRBD1,TRBJ1-3,TRBV7-6,TGTGCCAGCAGCCCGACAGGGGGCGGCTCTGGAAACACCATATATTTT,CASSPTGGGSGNTIYF
.,.,TRBJ2-2,TRBV10-3,TGTGCCGCCTCCGCGGGCACCGGGGAGCTGTTTTTT,CAASAGTGELFF
.,TRBD1,TRBJ2-1,TRBV6-5,TGTGCCAGCAGTTTATCCGGGACAGTATACAATGAGCAGTTCTTC,CASSLSGTVYNEQFF
.,.,TRBJ2-7,TRBV6-1,TGTGCCAGCAGTGATCGGGCGATCAGGGTTGGCTACGAGCAGTACTTC,CASSDRAIRVGYEQYF
.,.,TRBJ2-3,TRBV6-1,TGTGCCAGCGGGTCGGGGGATACGCAGTATTTT,CASGSGDTQYF
.,.,TRBJ2-7,TRBV28,TGTGCCAGCAGTTTAAACGGGGCCTCCTACGAGCAGTACTTC,CASSLNGASYEQYF
.,.,TRBJ1-2,TRBV30,TGTGCCTGGGTTGGGCTGAACTATGGCTACACCTTC,CAWVGLNYGYTF
.,TRBD2,TRBJ2-5,TRBV9,TGTGCCAGCAGCGGTCCGGGACTAGGCAAGCAGACCCAGTACTTC,CASSGPGLGKQTQYF
few,.,TRBJ1-2,TRBV9,TGTGCCAGCAGCGCGGGACGGTCTAACTATGGCTACACCTTC,CASSAGRSNYGYTF
.,TRBD2,TRBJ2-1,TRBV7-9,TGTGCCAGCAGCGGGACTAGCGGGGGGTCGGAGTTCTTC,CASSGTSGGSEFF